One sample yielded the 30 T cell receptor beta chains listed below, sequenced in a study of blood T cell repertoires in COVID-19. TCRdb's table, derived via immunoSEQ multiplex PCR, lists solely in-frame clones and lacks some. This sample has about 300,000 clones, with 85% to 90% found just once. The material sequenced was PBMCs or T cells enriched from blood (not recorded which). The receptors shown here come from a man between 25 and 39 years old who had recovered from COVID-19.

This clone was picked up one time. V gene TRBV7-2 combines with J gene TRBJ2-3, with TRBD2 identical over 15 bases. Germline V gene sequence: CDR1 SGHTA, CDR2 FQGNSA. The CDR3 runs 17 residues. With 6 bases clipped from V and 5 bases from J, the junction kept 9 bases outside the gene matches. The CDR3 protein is CASSPGLAGGPLDTQYF. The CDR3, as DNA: TGTGCCAGCAGTCCTGGACTAGCGGGGGGGCCATTAGATACGCAGTATTTT.

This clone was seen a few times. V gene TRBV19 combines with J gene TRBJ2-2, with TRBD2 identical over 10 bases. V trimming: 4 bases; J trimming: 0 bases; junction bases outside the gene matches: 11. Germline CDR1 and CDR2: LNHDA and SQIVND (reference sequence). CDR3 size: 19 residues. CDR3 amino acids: CASSRGRTSGVSNTGELFF. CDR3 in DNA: TGTGCCAGTAGTAGAGGAAGGACTAGCGGTGTTTCGAACACCGGGGAGCTGTTTTTT.

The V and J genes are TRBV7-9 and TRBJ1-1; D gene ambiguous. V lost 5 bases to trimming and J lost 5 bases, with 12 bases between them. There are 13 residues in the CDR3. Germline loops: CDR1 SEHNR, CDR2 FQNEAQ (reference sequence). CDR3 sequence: CASSNEGKTEAFF. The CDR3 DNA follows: TGTGCCAGCAGCAACGAGGGTAAGACTGAAGCTTTCTTT.

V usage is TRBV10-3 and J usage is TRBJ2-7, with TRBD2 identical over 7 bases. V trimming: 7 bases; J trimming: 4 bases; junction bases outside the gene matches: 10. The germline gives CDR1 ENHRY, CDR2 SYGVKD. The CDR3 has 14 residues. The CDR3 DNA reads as TGTGCCATCAAAAGCGGGGAGCGCTTATACGAGCAGTACTTC. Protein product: CAIKSGERLYEQYF.

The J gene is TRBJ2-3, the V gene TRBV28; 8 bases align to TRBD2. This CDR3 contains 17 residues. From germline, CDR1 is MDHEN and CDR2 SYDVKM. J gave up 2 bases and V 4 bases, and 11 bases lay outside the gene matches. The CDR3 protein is CASSSHLGGGTTDTQYF. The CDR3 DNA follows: TGTGCCAGCAGTTCACACCTAGGCGGGGGGACCACAGATACGCAGTATTTT.

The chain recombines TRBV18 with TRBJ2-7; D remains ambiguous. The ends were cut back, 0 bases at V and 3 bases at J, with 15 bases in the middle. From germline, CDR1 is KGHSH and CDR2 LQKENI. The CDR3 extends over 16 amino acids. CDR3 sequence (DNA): TGTGCCAGCTCACCACCTAGCCCGCAGAACAACTACGAGCAGTACTTC. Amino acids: CASSPPSPQNNYEQYF.

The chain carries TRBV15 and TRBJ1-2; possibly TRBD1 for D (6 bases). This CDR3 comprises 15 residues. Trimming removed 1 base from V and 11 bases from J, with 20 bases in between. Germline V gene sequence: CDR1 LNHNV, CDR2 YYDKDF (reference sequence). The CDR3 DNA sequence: TGTGCCACCAGCAGAGTTAATAGGGGGGGCCGGATATACACCTTC. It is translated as CATSRVNRGGRIYTF.

CDR3 sequence: CASSEGTTPDYGYTF. CDR3 nucleotides: TGCGCCAGCAGTGAGGGGACAACTCCCGACTATGGCTACACCTTC. The V and J genes are TRBV10-1 and TRBJ1-2; D might be TRBD1 (6 bases). Trimming pared 2 bases from V and 3 bases from J, leaving 13 bases between. Germline V gene lookup returns CDR1 WNHNN and CDR2 SYGVQD (reference sequence). The CDR3 consists of 15 residues.

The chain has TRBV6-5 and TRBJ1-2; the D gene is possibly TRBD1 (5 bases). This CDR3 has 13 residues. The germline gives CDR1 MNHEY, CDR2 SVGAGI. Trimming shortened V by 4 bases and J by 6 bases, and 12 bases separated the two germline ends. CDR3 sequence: CASSLDRGNGYTF. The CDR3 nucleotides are TGTGCCAGCAGTTTGGATAGGGGAAATGGCTACACCTTC.

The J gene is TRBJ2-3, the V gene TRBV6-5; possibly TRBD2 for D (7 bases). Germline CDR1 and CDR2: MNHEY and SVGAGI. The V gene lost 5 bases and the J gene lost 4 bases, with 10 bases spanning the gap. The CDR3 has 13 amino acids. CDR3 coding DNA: TGTGCCAGCAGTCGAGGGGGGGCAGATACGCAGTATTTT. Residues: CASSRGGADTQYF.

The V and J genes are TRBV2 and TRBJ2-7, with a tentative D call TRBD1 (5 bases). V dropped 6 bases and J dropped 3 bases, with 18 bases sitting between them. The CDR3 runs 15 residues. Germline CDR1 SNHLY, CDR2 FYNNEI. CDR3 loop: CASSDAGDSLYEQYF. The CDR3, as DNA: TGTGCCAGCAGCGACGCCGGAGACAGCCTCTACGAGCAGTACTTC.

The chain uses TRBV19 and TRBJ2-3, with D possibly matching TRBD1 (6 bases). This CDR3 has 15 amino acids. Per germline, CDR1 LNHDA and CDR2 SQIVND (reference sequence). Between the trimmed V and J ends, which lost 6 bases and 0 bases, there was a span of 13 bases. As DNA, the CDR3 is TGTGCCAGTAGGTCGGACAGAACTAGCACAGATACGCAGTATTTT. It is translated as CASRSDRTSTDTQYF. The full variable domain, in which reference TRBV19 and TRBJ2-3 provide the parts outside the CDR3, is DGGITQSPKYLFRKEGQNVTLSCEQNLNHDAMYWYRQDPGQGLRLIYYSQIVNDFQKGDIAEGYSVSREKKESFPLTVTSAQKNPTAFYLCASRSDRTSTDTQYFGPGTRLTVL.

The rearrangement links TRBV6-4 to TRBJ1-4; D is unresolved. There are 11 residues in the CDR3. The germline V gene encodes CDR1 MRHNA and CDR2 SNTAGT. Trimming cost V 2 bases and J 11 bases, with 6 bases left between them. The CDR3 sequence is CASSDEQKLFF. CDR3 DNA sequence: TGTGCCAGCAGTGACGAACAGAAACTGTTTTTT.

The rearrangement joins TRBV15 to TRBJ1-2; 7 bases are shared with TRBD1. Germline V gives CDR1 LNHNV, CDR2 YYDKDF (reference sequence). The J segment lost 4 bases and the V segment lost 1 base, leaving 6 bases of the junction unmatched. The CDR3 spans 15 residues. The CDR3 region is CATSRADRKSYGYTF. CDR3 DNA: TGTGCCACCAGCAGAGCGGACAGGAAAAGCTATGGCTACACCTTC.

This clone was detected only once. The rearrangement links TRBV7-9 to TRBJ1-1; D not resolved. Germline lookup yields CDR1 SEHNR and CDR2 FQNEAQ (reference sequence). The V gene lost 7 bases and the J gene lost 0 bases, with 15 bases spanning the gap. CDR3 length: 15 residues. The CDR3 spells CASTMTGIMNTEAFF. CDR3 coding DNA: TGTGCCAGCACCATGACTGGAATCATGAACACTGAAGCTTTCTTT.

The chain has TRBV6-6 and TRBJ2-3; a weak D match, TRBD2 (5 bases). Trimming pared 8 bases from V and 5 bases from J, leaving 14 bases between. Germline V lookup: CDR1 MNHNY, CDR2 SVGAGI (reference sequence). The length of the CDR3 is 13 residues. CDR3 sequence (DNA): TGTGCCAGCTCGGTAACTAGGAAAGATACGCAGTATTTT. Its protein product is CASSVTRKDTQYF.

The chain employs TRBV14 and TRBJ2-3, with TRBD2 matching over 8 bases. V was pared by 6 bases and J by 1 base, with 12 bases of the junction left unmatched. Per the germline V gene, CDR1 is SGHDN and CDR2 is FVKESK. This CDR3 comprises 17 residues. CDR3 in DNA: TGTGCCAGCAGTCCCTTTATGGGACTAGAGGGCACAGATACGCAGTATTTT. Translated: CASSPFMGLEGTDTQYF.

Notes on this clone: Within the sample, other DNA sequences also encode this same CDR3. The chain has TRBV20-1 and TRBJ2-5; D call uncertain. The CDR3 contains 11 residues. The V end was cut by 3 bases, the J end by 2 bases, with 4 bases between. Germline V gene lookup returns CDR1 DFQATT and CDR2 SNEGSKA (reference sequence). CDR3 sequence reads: CSASLQETQYF. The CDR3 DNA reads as TGCAGTGCTAGCCTACAAGAGACCCAGTACTTC.

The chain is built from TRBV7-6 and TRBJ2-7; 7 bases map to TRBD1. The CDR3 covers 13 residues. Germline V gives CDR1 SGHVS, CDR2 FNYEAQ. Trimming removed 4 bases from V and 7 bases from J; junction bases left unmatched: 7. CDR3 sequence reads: CASSSTGASEQYF. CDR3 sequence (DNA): TGTGCCAGCAGCTCAACAGGGGCGAGTGAGCAGTACTTC.

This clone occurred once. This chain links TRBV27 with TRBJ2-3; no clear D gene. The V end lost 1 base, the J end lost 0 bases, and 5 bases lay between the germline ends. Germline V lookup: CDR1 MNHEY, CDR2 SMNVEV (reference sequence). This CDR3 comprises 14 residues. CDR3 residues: CASSLYLSTDTQYF. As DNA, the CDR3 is TGTGCCAGCAGTTTATATCTAAGCACAGATACGCAGTATTTT.

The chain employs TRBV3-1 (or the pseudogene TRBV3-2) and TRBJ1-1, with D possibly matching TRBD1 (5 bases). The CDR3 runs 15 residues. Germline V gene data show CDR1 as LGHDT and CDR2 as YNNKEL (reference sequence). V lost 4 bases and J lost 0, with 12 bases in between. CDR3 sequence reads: CASSRAGPMNTEAFF. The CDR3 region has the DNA TGTGCCAGCAGCCGGGCAGGGCCCATGAACACTGAAGCTTTCTTT.

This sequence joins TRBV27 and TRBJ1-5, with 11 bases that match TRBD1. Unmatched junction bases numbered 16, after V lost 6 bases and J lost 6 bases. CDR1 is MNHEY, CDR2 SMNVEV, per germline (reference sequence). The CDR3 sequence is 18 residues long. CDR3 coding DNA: TGTGCCAGCAGCCGAATAGGACAGGGGGCATTAAGTAGTCAGCCCCAGCATTTT. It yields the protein CASSRIGQGALSSQPQHF.

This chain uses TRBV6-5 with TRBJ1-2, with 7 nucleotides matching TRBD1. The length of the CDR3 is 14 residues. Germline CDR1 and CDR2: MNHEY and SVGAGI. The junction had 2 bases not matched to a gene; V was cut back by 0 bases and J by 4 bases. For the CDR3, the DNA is TGTGCCAGCAGTTACTCGGGACAGACCTATGGCTACACCTTC. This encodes CASSYSGQTYGYTF.

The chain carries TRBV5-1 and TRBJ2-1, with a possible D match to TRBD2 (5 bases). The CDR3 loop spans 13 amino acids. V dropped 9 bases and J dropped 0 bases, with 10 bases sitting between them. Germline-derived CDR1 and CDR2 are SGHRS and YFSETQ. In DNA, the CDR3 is TGCGCCACTGGACTGAACTCCTACAATGAGCAGTTCTTC. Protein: CATGLNSYNEQFF.

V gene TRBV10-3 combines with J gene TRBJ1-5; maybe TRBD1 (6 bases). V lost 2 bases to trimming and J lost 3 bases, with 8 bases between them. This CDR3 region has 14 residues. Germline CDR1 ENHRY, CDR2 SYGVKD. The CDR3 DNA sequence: TGTGCCATCAGTGAGACAGGGCCCAATCAGCCCCAGCATTTT. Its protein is CAISETGPNQPQHF.

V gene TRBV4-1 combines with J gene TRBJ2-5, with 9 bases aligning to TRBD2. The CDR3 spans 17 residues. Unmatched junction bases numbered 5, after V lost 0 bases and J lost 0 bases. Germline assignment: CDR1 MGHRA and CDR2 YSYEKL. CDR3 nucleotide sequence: TGCGCCAGCAGCCAAGACGGGAGCGGGGGGTACCAAGAGACCCAGTACTTC. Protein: CASSQDGSGGYQETQYF.

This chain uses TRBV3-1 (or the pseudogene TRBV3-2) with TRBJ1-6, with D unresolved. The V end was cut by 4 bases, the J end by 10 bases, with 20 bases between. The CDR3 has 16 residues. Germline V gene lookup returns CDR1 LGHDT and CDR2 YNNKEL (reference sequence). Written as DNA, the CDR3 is TGTGCCAGCAGCCTTTACGAGTCCGCTGGAGGATCACCCCTCCACTTT. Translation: CASSLYESAGGSPLHF.

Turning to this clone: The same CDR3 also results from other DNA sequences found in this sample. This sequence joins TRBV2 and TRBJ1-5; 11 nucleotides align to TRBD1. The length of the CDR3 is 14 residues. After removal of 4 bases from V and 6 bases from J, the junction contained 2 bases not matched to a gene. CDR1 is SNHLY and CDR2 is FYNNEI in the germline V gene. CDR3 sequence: CASSGTGGGQPQHF. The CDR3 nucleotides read TGTGCCAGCAGTGGGACAGGGGGCGGTCAGCCCCAGCATTTT.

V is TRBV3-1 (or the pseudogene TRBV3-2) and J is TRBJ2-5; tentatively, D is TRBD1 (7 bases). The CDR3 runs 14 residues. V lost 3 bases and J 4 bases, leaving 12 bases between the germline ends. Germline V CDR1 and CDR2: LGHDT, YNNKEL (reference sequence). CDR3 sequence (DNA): TGTGCCAGCAGCCAGTCAGGGGGGAGAGAGACCCAGTACTTC. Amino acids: CASSQSGGRETQYF.

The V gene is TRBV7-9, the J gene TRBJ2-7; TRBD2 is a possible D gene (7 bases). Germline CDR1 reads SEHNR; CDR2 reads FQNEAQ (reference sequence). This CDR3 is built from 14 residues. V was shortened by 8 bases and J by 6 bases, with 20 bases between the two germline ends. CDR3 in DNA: TGTGCCAGCTCATTAGGAGGGGGGGCATCCGAGCAGTACTTC. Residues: CASSLGGGASEQYF.